The sequence of this T cell receptor beta chain was determined in a study of cytomegalovirus exposure and HLA in healthy donors. PCR used 60 Vbeta primers and 13 Jbeta primers. Assay: immunoSEQ multiplex PCR; the TCRdb copy retains only in-frame clones and omits some. The profile shows roughly 140,000 clones, approximately 79% of them singletons. The study's findings and limits: Donors belonging to an Asian-associated ancestry cluster reportedly showed fewer N-insertions in productive TCRs than the roughly 670-donor mean, according to what a later analysis found. Per published accounts, TCR beta sequences correctly predicted the HLA-A and HLA-B alleles of most subjects.

Donors consisted of healthy bone marrow donors. As regards this clone: Its target is unknown.

The length of the CDR3 is 16 residues. Germline CDR1 and CDR2: SGHNT and YYREEE (reference sequence). Deletions cut 4 bases from V and 0 bases from J, with 11 bases between. The sample comprised PBMCs. The V and J genes are TRBV5-4 and TRBJ2-6; D gene ambiguous. The TCR sequence derives from a man aged 45-65 years in good health and CMV-seropositive. CDR3 sequence: CASSIPPGSGANVLTF. The DNA for the CDR3 is TGTGCCAGCAGCATCCCTCCGGGCTCTGGGGCCAACGTCCTGACTTTC.